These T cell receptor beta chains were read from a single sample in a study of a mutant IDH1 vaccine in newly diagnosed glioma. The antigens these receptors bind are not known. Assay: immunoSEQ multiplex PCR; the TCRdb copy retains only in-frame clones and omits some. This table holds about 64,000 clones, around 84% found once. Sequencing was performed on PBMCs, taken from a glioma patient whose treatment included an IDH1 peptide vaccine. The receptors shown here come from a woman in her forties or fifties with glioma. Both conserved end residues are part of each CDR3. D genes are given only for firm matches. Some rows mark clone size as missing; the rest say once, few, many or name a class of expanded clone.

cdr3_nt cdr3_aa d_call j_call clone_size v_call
TGTGCCAGCAGTTTAAGGGGGGATAATCAGCCCCAGCATTTT CASSLRGDNQPQHF NA TRBJ1-5 NA TRBV27
TGCAGCGTTTTGGGGACCGCCGCTAACTATGGCTACACCTTC CSVLGTAANYGYTF NA TRBJ1-2 NA TRBV29-1
TGTGCCAGCAGCTTACGAGGGGGAGGACAGAACACTGAAGCTTTCTTT CASSLRGGGQNTEAFF NA TRBJ1-1 NA TRBV13
TGTGCCAGCAGCCAGGGGAATAGCAATCAGCCCCAGCATTTT CASSQGNSNQPQHF NA TRBJ1-5 NA TRBV7-2
TGTGCCAGTAGTCTCCAGGGTCTTGGCTACACCTTC CASSLQGLGYTF NA TRBJ1-2 NA TRBV19
TGTGCCAGTAGTAGAACAGAATCCTACGAGCAGTACTTC CASSRTESYEQYF NA TRBJ2-7 NA TRBV19
TGTGCCAGCAACAGAGGGGCTACTAGCGGGGGGGCCTGGGAGACCCAGTACTTC CASNRGATSGGAWETQYF TRBD2 TRBJ2-5 NA TRBV5-4
TGCAGTGCTAGGTCGACTGAAGCTTTCTTT CSARSTEAFF NA TRBJ1-1 NA TRBV20-1
TGTGCCAGCAGCTTAGAGGTGACAAACGGTCGTGAAGCTTTCTTT CASSLEVTNGREAFF NA TRBJ1-1 NA TRBV7-2
TGTGCCAGCAGCGCGGGGGGAAAAGAGACCCAGTACTTC CASSAGGKETQYF TRBD2 TRBJ2-5 NA TRBV9
TGTGCCAGCCAGAGGGAGACAGCTAAGAATTCACCCCTCCACTTT CASQRETAKNSPLHF NA TRBJ1-6 NA TRBV9
TGTGCCAGCAGTTTAATTCAGGGTGGCGATTCACCCCTCCACTTT CASSLIQGGDSPLHF NA TRBJ1-6 NA TRBV27
TGTGCCAGCAGCGACAAAAACACTGAAGCTTTCTTT CASSDKNTEAFF NA TRBJ1-1 few TRBV6-1
TGTGCCAGCAGTTTAGGAGGGGCCGGGGAGCTGTTTTTT CASSLGGAGELFF NA TRBJ2-2 NA TRBV27
TGTGCCAGCAGCGAGCGACAGGGGAGCGCCTACGAGCAGTACTTC CASSERQGSAYEQYF TRBD1 TRBJ2-7 NA TRBV9
TGTGCCAGCAGCCCTGCCCCAATGCCTAACTATGGCTACACCTTC CASSPAPMPNYGYTF NA TRBJ1-2 NA TRBV5-4
TGTGCCTGGAGTCGGGACAGGGGCTATGGCTACACCTTC CAWSRDRGYGYTF TRBD1 TRBJ1-2 NA TRBV30